This T cell receptor (beta chain) was documented in a study of blood T cell repertoires in COVID-19. This clone was counted once. Sequencing was performed with immunoSEQ multiplex PCR; in TCRdb, only in-frame clones are kept and a portion is missing. The profile shows approximately 150,000 clones, around 80% of them singletons. V was trimmed by 4 bases and J by 4 bases, leaving 16 bases between them. The CDR3 is made up of 14 amino acids. Germline V lookup: CDR1 SQVTM, CDR2 ANQGSEA. The chain joins TRBV29-1 to TRBJ1-1, with D tentatively TRBD1 (6 bases). Input material: peripheral blood. The TCR sequence derives from a man in his 60s with active or convalescent COVID-19. The CDR3 bases are TGCAGCGTTGCCCGAGGGGGGGCTGGCACTGAAGCTTTCTTT. Encoded protein: CSVARGGAGTEAFF.